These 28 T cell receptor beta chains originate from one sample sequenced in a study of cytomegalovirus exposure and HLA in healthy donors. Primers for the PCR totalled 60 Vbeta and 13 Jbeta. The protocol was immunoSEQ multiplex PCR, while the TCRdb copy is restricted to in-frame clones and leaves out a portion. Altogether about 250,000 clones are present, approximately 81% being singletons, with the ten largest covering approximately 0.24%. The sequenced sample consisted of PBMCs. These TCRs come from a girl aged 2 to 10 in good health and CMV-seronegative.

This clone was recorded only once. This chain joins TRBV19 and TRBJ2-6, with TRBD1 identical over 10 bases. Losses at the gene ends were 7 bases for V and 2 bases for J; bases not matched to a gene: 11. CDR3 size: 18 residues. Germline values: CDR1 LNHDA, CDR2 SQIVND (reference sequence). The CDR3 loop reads CASKEGGQGLAGANVLTF. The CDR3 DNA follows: TGTGCCAGTAAGGAGGGGGGACAGGGGCTGGCTGGGGCCAACGTCCTGACTTTC.

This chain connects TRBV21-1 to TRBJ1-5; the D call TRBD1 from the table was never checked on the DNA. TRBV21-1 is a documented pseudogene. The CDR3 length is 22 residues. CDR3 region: CASSKEGVGLGGRDRFNQPQHF. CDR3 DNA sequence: TGTGCCAGCAGCAAAGAAGGTGTAGGGTTAGGGGGTAGGGACCGCTTCAATCAGCCCCAGCATTTT.

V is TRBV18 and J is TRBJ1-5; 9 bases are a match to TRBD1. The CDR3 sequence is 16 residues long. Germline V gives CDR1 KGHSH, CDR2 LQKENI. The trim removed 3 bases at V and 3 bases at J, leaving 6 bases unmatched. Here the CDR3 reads CASSPPGQGVNQPQHF. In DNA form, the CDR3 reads TGTGCCAGCTCACCGCCGGGACAGGGTGTCAATCAGCCCCAGCATTTT.

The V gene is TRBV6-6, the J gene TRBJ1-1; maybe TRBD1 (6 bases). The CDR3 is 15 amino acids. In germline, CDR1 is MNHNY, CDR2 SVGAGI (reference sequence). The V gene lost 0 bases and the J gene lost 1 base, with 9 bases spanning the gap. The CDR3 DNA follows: TGTGCCAGCAGTTACTCAGCAGGGGCGAACACTGAAGCTTTCTTT. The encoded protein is CASSYSAGANTEAFF.

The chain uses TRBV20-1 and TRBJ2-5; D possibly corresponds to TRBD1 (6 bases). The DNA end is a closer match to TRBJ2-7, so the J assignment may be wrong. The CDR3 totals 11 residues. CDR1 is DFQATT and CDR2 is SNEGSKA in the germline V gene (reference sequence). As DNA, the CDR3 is TGCAGTGCTATCACAGGGTACGAGCAGTACTTC. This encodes CSAITGYEQYF.

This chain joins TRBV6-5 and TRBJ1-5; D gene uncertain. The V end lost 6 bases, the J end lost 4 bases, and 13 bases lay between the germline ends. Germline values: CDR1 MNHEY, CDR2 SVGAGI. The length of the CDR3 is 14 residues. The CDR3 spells CASRVTNLNQPQHF. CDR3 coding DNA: TGTGCCAGCAGGGTGACAAATCTTAATCAGCCCCAGCATTTT.

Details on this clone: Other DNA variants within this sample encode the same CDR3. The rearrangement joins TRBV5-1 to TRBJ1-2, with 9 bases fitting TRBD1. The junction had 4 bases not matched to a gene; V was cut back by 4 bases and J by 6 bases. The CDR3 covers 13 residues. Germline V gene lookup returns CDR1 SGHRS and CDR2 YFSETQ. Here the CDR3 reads CASSLGQGDGYTF. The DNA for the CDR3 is TGCGCCAGCAGCCTGGGACAGGGAGATGGCTACACCTTC.

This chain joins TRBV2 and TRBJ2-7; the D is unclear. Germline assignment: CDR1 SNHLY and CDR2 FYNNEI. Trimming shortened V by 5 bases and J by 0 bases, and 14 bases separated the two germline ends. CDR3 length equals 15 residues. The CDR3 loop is CASSPSLQSSYEQYF. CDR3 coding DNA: TGTGCCAGCAGTCCAAGCCTACAGAGCTCCTACGAGCAGTACTTC.

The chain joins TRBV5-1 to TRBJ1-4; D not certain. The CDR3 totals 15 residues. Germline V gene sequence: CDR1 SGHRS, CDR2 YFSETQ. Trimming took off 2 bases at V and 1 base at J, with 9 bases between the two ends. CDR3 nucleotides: TGCGCCAGCAGCTTAGAGCCCATAACTAATGAAAAACTGTTTTTT. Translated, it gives CASSLEPITNEKLFF.

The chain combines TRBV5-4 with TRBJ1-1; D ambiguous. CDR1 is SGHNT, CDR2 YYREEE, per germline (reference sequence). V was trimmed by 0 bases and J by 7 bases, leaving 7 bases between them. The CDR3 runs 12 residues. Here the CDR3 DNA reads TGTGCCAGCAGCTTGGTGGCGGGTGAAGCTTTCTTT. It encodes CASSLVAGEAFF.

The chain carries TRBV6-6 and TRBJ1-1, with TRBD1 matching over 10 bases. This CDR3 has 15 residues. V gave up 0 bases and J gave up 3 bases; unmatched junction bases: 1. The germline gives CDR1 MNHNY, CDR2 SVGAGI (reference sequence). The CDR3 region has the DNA TGTGCCAGCAGTTACTCCGGGACAGGGGACACTGAAGCTTTCTTT. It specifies CASSYSGTGDTEAFF.

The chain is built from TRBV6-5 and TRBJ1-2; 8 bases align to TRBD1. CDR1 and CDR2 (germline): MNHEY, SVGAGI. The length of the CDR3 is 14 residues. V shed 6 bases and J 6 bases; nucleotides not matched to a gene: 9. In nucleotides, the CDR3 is TGTGCCAGCAGGGGACAGGAATCGAACCATGGCTACACCTTC. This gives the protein CASRGQESNHGYTF.

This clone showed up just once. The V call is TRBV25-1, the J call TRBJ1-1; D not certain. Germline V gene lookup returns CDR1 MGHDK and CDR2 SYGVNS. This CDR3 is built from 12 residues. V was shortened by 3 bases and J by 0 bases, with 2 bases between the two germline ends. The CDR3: CASSDMNTEAFF. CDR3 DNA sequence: TGTGCCAGCAGTGACATGAACACTGAAGCTTTCTTT.

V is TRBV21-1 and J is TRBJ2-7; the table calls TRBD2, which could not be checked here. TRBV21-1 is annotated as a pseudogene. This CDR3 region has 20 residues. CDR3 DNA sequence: TGTGCCAGCAGCGGGACACTTACCAGCTCCGGGACTATAGGGTCCTACGAGCAGTACTTC. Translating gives CASSGTLTSSGTIGSYEQYF.

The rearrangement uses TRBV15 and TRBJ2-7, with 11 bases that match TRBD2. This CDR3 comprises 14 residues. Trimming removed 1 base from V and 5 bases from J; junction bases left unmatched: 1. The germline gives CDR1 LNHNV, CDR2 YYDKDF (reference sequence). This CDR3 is CATSRVTSGNEQYF. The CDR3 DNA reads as TGTGCCACCAGCAGAGTGACTAGCGGGAACGAGCAGTACTTC.

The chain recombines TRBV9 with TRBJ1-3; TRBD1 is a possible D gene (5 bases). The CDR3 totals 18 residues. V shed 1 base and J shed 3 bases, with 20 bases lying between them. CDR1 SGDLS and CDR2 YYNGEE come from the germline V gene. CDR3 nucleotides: TGTGCCAGCAGCGTATCGGGTGGGTGGGGCGATCATGGAAACACCATATATTTT. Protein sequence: CASSVSGGWGDHGNTIYF.

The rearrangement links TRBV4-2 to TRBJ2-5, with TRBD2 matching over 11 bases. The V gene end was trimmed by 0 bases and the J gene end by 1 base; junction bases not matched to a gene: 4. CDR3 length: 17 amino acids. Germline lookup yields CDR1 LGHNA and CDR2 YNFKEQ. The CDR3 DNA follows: TGTGCCAGCAGCCAAGATCACCTAGCGGGGGGCCAAGAGACCCAGTACTTC. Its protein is CASSQDHLAGGQETQYF.

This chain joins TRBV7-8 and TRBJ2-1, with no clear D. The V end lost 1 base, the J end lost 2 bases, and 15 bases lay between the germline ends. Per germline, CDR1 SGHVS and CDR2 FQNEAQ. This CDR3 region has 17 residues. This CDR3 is CASSLEAGPYPYNEQFF. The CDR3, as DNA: TGTGCCAGCAGCTTAGAAGCTGGGCCCTACCCCTACAATGAGCAGTTCTTC.

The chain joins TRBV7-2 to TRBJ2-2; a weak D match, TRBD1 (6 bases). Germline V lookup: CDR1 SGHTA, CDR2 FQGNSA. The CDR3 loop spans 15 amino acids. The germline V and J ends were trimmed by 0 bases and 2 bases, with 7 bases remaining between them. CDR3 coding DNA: TGTGCCAGCAGCTTAGCGGGACAAAACACCGGGGAGCTGTTTTTT. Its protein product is CASSLAGQNTGELFF.

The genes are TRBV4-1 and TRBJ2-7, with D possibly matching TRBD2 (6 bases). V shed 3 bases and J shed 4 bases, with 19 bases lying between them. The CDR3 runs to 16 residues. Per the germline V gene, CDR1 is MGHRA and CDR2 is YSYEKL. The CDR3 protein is CASSHPMGHRGYEQYF. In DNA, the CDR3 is TGCGCCAGCAGCCACCCAATGGGGCACCGGGGGTACGAGCAGTACTTC.

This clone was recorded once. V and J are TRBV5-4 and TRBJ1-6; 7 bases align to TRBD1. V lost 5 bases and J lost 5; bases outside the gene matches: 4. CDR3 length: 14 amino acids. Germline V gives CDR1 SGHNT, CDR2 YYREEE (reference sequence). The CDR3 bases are TGTGCCAGCAGACTTACAGGGGATAATTCACCCCTCCACTTT. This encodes CASRLTGDNSPLHF.

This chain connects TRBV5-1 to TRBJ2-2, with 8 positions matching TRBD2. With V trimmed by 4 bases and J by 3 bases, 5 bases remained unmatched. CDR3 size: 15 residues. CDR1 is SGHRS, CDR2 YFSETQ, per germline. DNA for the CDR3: TGCGCCAGCAGCCTGGCGGGAGGAGACACCGGGGAGCTGTTTTTT. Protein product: CASSLAGGDTGELFF.

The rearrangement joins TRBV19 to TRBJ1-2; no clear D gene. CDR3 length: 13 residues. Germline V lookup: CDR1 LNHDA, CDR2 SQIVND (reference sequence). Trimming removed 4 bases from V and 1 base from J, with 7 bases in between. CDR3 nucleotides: TGTGCCAGTAGTAGGCAGAATAACTATGGCTACACCTTC. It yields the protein CASSRQNNYGYTF.

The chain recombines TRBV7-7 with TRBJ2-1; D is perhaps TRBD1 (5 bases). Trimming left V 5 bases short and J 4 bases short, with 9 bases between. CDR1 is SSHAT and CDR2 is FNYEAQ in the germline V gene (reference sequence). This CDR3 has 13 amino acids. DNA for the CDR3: TGTGCCAGCAGCAGAGACAGTTACAATGAGCAGTTCTTC. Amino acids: CASSRDSYNEQFF.

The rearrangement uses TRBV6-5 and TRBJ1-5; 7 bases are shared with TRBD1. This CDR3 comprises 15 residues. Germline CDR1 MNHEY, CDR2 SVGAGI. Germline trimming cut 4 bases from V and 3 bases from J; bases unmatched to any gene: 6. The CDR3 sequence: CASSFAGGPNQPQHF. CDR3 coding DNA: TGTGCCAGCAGTTTTGCAGGGGGTCCCAATCAGCCCCAGCATTTT.

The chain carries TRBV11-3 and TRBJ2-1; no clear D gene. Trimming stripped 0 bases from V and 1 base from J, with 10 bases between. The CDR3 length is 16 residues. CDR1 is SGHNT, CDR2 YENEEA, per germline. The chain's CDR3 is CASSLETLPSYNEQFF. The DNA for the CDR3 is TGTGCCAGCAGCTTAGAGACTCTTCCTTCCTACAATGAGCAGTTCTTC.

The CDR3: CASSALAGNTNEQFF. DNA of the CDR3: TGCGCCAGCAGTGCTCTAGCGGGAAATACGAATGAGCAGTTCTTC. V and J are TRBV10-1 and TRBJ2-1, with 9 bases aligning to TRBD2. Trimming removed 4 bases from V and 7 bases from J; junction bases left unmatched: 8. Germline CDR1 and CDR2: WNHNN and SYGVQD (reference sequence). This CDR3 has 15 residues.

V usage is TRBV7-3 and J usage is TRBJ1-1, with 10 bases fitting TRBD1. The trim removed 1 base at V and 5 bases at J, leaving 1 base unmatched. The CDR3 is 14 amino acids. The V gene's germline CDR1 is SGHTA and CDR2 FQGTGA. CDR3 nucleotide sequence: TGTGCCAGCAGCTTAAAGGACAGGGGGACTGAAGCTTTCTTT. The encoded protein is CASSLKDRGTEAFF.